The 7 T cell receptor beta chains below come from one sample, sequenced in a study of CD8 T cells in ankylosing spondylitis. TCRdb independently ran MiXCR on the 5' RACE reads; one entry per CDR3 protein. The data show about 340,000 distinct CDR3 sequences, about 15% seen once. The sequenced sample was blood, either unsorted or a sorted T cell fraction (not recorded which). Receptors originate from a male donor with ankylosing spondylitis or in good health (not recorded which).

This clonotype was found a few times. The rearrangement uses TRBV5-1 and TRBJ1-1, with D uncertain. CDR1 SGHRS and CDR2 YFSETQ come from the germline V gene. The CDR3 contains 13 residues. V was shortened by 5 bases and J by 1 base, with 9 bases between the two germline ends. The CDR3 loop reads CASSEVPNTEAFF. CDR3 coding DNA: TGCGCCAGCAGTGAAGTGCCGAACACTGAAGCTTTCTTT. Drawing the rest from reference TRBV5-1 and TRBJ1-1, the complete variable domain is KAGVTQTPRYLIKTRGQQVTLSCSPISGHRSVSWYQQTPGQGLQFLFEYFSETQRNKGNFPGRFSGRQFSNSRSEMNVSTLELGDSALYLCASSEVPNTEAFFGQGTRLTVV.

The DNA of the CDR3 is TGTGCCAGCAGCTTAGAGGGGGTAAACCCTACGGAACAGTACTTC. It translates to CASSLEGVNPTEQYF. The J gene is TRBJ2-7, the V gene TRBV11-2; D may be TRBD1 or TRBD2 (5 bases each). The CDR3 consists of 15 residues. Germline CDR1 and CDR2: SGHAT and FQNNGV. Trimming cost V 0 bases and J 10 bases, with 19 bases left between them. The whole variable domain, remainder taken from reference TRBV11-2 and TRBJ2-7, is EAGVAQSPRYKIIEKRQSVAFWCNPISGHATLYWYQQILGQGPKLLIQFQNNGVVDDSQLPKDRFSAERLKGVDSTLKIQPAKLEDSAVYLCASSLEGVNPTEQYFGPGTRLTVT.

The table lists this clonotype with many counts. J is TRBJ1-1 and V is TRBV6-5; 8 positions match TRBD1. V was clipped by 5 bases and J by 9 bases; unmatched bases: 5. This CDR3 has 12 residues. Germline CDR1 MNHEY, CDR2 SVGAGI. The CDR3 DNA sequence: TGTGCCAGCAGTGACGACAGGGGCAAAGCTTTCTTT. Its protein product is CASSDDRGKAFF.

This clonotype was seen only a few times. The chain combines TRBV6-5 with TRBJ2-2; TRBD1 matches 8 bases. Trimming removed 2 bases from V and 7 bases from J; junction bases left unmatched: 6. Germline CDR1 and CDR2: MNHEY and SVGAGI. The CDR3 has 15 amino acids. The CDR3 nucleotides read TGTGCCAGCAGTTACCGGCAGGGGGCTTACGGGGAGCTGTTTTTT. It is translated as CASSYRQGAYGELFF.

This chain connects TRBV10-2 to TRBJ1-6; D remains unclear. Trimming removed 0 bases at V and 5 bases at J, with 2 bases between. The CDR3 extends over 13 amino acids. The germline V gene has CDR1 WSHSY and CDR2 SAAADI. The CDR3 protein is CASSESNNSPLHF. CDR3 nucleotide sequence: TGCGCCAGCAGTGAGTCCAATAATTCACCCCTCCACTTT.

This clonotype has only one observation. The chain recombines TRBV20-1 with TRBJ2-2; 8 bases map to TRBD2. After removal of 0 bases from V and 3 bases from J, the junction contained 6 bases not matched to a gene. The length of the CDR3 is 16 residues. CDR1 and CDR2 from the germline V gene are DFQATT and SNEGSKA (reference sequence). For the CDR3, the DNA is TGCAGTGCTAGAGATCCGGGGGGGAAGGACACCGGGGAGCTGTTTTTT. It is translated as CSARDPGGKDTGELFF.

The genes are TRBV11-3 and TRBJ2-2; D tentatively fits TRBD1 or TRBD2 (5 bases each). The length of the CDR3 is 15 residues. V lost 5 bases to trimming and J lost 0 bases, with 10 bases between them. Germline V gene lookup returns CDR1 SGHNT and CDR2 YENEEA. CDR3 DNA sequence: TGTGCCAGCAGCCGGGGACGTCCGAACACCGGGGAGCTGTTTTTT. Translation gives CASSRGRPNTGELFF.